This T cell receptor (beta chain) was retrieved from a study of cytomegalovirus exposure and HLA in healthy donors. Study-wide findings and caveats: One variant, a missense change in DCLRE1C, was linked in a later analysis to TCR beta V- and J-gene trimming. The productive fraction for most TCR beta V segments was about 90% or about 30% in an earlier analysis. No immune exposure information besides CMV serostatus was available.

The CDR3 has 15 residues. CDR1 and CDR2 (germline): SSHAT, FNYEAQ (reference sequence). To note about this clone: Its specificity is unknown. Mismatch with germline at one junction end may stem from a read error.

Vbeta (60) and Jbeta (13) primers were used in the PCR. The repertoire was sequenced with immunoSEQ multiplex PCR; TCRdb's copy has only in-frame clones and lacks some. The sample consists of around 91,000 clones, 70% to 85% of them appearing once. Sample: PBMCs. The receptor comes from a man aged 18 to 30 in good health and CMV-seronegative. The rearrangement uses TRBV7-7 and TRBJ2-1; D may be TRBD2 (6 bases). Written as DNA, the CDR3 is TGTGCTAGCAGCTTAGGAGGCCGGGGGTACAATGAGCAGTTCTTC. The encoded protein is CASSLGGRGYNEQFF.